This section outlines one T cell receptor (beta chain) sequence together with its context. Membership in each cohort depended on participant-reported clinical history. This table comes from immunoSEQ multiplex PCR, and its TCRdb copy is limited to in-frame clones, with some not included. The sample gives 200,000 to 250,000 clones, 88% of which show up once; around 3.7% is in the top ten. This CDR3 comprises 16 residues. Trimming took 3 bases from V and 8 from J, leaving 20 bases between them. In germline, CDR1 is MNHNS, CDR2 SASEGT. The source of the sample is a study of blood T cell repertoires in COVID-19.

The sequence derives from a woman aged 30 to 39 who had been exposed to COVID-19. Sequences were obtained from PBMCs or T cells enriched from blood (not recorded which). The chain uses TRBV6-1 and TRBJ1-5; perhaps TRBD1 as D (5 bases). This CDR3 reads CASSETTARVREPQHF. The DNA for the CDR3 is TGTGCCAGCAGTGAGACGACAGCTCGGGTACGAGAGCCCCAGCATTTT.